This section outlines one TCR beta chain sequence together with its context. No antigen is known for it. No quality values exist for individual bases; no much larger clone is one base distant. The data were obtained in a study of a mutant IDH1 vaccine in newly diagnosed glioma (dated by TCRdb to the early 2020s). Study-wide context: Across visits V03 through V10, patients got a total of eight vaccinations, given in weeks 1, 3, 5, 7, 11, 15, 19 and 23. Vaccination was initiated 4-6 weeks after radiotherapy alone, or concurrently with temozolomide cycles in the chemotherapy-containing groups. Of the approximately 35 treated patients, around 62% were male and around 40% were female, and a mean age of approximately 40 years was recorded. Prior to enrollment, standard therapy consisting of radiotherapy alone, temozolomide alone, or radiochemotherapy with temozolomide had been administered to patients, with the combination being received by most patients. Peripheral blood samples were drawn at six visits, namely V03 (baseline), V05, V07, V10, V12 and V13. For exploratory analyses, longitudinal TCRB deep sequencing was carried out in around 24 treated patients wherever samples were available.

Paper-wide results and their limitations: Availability determined which PBMC samples were chosen for TCRB deep sequencing. According to the authors, sample limitations meant that analyses of patient blood samples could not be reproduced. Vaccine-induced immune responses across multiple MHC alleles were detected in around 92% of patients. Changes in the top peripheral T cell clonotypes picked up by TCRB sequencing did not appear to be linked to pseudoprogression.

The intended sense of this specimen's time point label: week 23, last vaccination. Each vaccine dose, consisting of 300 ug of a 20-mer mutant IDH1 peptide in Montanide, was administered subcutaneously with topical imiquimod. The donors had newly diagnosed IDH1-mutant astrocytomas of WHO grade 3 or 4 that showed loss of nuclear ATRX. The samples were drawn from NOA16, a multicentre, single-arm, open-label phase I trial in Germany that tested a mutant IDH1 peptide vaccine in humans for the first time. Genomic DNA for TCRB sequencing was extracted from EDTA blood using the DNeasy Blood and Tissue Kit. The germline V gene encodes CDR1 MNHEY and CDR2 SMNVEV (reference sequence). The CDR3 numbers 16 residues from cysteine through phenylalanine. Of all the DNA, just the CDR3 is kept, 48 bases in frame from base 1. V ends up 3 bases short and J 6 bases short, with an unmatched junction base count of 8. The receptor library was made with the immunoSEQ multiplex PCR assay. The hsTCRB Kit was used according to the manufacturer's protocol to amplify rearranged TCR beta chain sequences. TCRB libraries were sequenced on an Illumina MiSeq. Processing in the source paper ran as follows. The kit vendor's proprietary platform handled demultiplexing, trimming and gene mapping. TCRdb took over this immuneACCESS table, retaining in-frame rearrangements with V and J assigned. Such tables are incomplete; in checked studies, under half of the missing clones stem from an unresolved V gene, and the remainder is unexplained. V and J calls plus clone size are reproduced from that table; the DNA served to infer D and trimming. The sample table shows 60,000 or so clones, and around 80% are seen once. The ten largest account for approximately 8.1% of the sample.

The sequence is built from TRBV27 and TRBJ2-1; TRBD2 fits 10 bases in the junction. The receptor comes from a woman aged 40 to 50 with glioma. Some clones in this sample may be carry-over from other donors' samples. The sequences come from PBMCs, collected from a glioma patient whose treatment included an IDH1 peptide vaccine. CDR3 reads: CASSFGLAALGNEQFF. The nucleotides read TGTGCCAGCAGTTTCGGACTAGCGGCATTAGGCAATGAGCAGTTCTTC.